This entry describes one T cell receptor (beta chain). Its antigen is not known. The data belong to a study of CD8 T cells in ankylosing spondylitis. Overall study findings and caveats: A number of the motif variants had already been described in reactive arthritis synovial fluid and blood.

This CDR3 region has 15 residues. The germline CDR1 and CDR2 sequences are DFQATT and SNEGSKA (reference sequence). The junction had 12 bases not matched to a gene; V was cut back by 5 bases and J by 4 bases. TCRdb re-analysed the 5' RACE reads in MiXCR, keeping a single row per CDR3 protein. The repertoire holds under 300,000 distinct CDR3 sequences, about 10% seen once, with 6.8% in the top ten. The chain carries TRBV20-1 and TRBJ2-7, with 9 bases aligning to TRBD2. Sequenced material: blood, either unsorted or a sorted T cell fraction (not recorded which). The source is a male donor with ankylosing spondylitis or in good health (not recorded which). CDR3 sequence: CSAGNLAGTPYEQYF. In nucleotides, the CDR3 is TGCAGTGCTGGGAATCTAGCGGGGACCCCGTACGAGCAGTACTTC.